This T cell receptor beta chain appears in the sequencing data of a study of T cells in Graves' hyperthyroidism and ophthalmopathy. Background on the study: At initial diagnosis, before any treatment had begun, peripheral blood was obtained.

Germline CDR1 and CDR2: DFQATT and SNEGSKA (reference sequence). V was clipped by 6 bases and J by 8 bases; unmatched bases: 14. The CDR3 extends over 17 amino acids. Graves' hyperthyroidism was deemed stable given no ophthalmopathy progression within 18 months. Exclusion of a patient resulted from uncontrolled infection, other autoimmune disease, pregnancy or lactation. PBMCs were sourced from roughly 9.7 ml fresh peripheral blood. Using RNA transcripts as the source, TCR beta CDR3 regions were amplified. During a first-round RT-PCR of the TCR CDR3, the HTBI primer set was used. TCRdb independently ran MiXCR on the multiplex PCR reads; one entry per CDR3 protein. The table shows roughly 110,000 distinct CDR3 sequences, with roughly 15% occurring only once.

The sequenced material came from blood. The rearrangement links TRBV20-1 to TRBJ2-1; 15 nucleotides line up with TRBD2. This clonotype was obtained from a woman aged 45 to 65 with Graves' hyperthyroidism. CDR3 sequence: CSAPGTGTSGRNDEQFF. The CDR3, as DNA: TGCAGTGCCCCCGGGACCGGGACTAGCGGGAGGAACGATGAGCAGTTCTTC.